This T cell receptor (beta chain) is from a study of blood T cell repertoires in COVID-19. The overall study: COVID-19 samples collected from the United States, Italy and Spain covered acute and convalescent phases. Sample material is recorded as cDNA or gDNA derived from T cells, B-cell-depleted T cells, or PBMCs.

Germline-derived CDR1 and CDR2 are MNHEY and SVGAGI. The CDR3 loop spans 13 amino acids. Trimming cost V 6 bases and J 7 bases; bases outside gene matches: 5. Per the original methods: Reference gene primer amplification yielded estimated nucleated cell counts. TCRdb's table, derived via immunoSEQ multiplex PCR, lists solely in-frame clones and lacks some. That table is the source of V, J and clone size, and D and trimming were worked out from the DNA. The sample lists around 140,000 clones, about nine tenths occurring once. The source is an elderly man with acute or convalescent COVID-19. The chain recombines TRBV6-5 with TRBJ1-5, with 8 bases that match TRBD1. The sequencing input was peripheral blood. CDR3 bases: TGTGCCAGCAGCTCCGACAGGGGCCAGCCCCAGCATTTT. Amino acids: CASSSDRGQPQHF.